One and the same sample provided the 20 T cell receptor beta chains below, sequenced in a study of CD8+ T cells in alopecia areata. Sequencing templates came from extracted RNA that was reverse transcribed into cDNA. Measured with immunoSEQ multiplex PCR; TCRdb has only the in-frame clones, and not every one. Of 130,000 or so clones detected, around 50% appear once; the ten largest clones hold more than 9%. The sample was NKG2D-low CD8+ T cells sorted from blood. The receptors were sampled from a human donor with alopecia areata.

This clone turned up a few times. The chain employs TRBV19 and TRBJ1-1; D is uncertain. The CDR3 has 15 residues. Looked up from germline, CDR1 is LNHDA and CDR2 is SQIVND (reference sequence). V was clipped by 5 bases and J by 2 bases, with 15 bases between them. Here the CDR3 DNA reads TGTGCCAGTAGTCTCAACCTAGACCTTAACACTGAAGCTTTCTTT. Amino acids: CASSLNLDLNTEAFF.

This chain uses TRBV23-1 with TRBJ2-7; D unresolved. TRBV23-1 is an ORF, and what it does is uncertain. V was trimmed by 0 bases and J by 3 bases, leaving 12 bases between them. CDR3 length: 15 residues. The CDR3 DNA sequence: TGCGCCAGCAGTCAATCGCGAGAACCTTTCTACGAGCAGTACTTC. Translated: CASSQSREPFYEQYF.

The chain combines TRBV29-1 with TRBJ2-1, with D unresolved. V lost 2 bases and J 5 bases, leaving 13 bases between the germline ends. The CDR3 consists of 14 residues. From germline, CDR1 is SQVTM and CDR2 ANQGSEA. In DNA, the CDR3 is TGCAGCGTTGAACGGCCCTTCTTGGACAATGAGCAGTTCTTC. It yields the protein CSVERPFLDNEQFF.

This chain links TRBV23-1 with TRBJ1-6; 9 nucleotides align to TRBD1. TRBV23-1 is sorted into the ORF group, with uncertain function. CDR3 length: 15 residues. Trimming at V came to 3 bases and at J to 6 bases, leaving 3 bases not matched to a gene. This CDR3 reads CASSQVTGGNSPLHF. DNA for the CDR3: TGCGCCAGCAGTCAGGTGACAGGGGGTAATTCACCCCTCCACTTT.

In DNA, the CDR3 is TGTGCCAGCAGCCCCATGGTTATCCTACAAGAAGGTAGTGGCTACACCTTC. It yields the protein CASSPMVILQEGSGYTF. V gene TRBV7-9 combines with J gene TRBJ1-2; no clear D. CDR3 length: 17 residues. The ends were cut back, 5 bases at V and 7 bases at J, with 26 bases in the middle. CDR1 SEHNR and CDR2 FQNEAQ come from the germline V gene (reference sequence).

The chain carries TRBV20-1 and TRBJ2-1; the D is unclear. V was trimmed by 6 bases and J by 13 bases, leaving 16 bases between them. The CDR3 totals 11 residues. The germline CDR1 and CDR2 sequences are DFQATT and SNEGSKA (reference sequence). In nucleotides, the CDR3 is TGCAGTGCGGTAGTGATGGCCGATCAGTTCTTC. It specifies CSAVVMADQFF.

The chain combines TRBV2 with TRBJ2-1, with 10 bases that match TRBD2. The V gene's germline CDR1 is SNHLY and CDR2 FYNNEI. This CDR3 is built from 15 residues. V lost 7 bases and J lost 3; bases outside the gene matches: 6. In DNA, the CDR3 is TGTGCCAGCACTCCGAGCGGGGGGGGCTACAATGAGCAGTTCTTC. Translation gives CASTPSGGGYNEQFF.

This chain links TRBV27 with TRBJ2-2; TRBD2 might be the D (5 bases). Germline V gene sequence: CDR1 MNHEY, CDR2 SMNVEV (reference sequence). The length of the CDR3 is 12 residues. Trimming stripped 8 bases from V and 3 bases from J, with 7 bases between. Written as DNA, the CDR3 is TGTGCCAGCGGAGCGGACACCGGGGAGCTGTTTTTT. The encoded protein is CASGADTGELFF.

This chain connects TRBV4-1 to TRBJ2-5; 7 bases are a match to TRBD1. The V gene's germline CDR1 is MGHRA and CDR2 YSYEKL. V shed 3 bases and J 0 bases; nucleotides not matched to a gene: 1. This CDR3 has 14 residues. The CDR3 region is CASSQDRYQETQYF. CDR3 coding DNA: TGCGCCAGCAGCCAGGACAGGTACCAAGAGACCCAGTACTTC.

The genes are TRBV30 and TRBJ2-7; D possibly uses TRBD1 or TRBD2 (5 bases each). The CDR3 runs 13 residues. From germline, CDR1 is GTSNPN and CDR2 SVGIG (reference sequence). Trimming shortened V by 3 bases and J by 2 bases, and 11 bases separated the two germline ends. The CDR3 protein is CAWRAGTTYEQYF. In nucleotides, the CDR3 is TGTGCCTGGAGAGCCGGGACGACCTACGAGCAGTACTTC.

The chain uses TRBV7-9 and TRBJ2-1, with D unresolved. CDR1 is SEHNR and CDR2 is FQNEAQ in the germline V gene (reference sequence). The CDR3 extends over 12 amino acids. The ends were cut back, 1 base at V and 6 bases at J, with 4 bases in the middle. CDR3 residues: CASSLVANEQFF. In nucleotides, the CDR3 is TGTGCCAGCAGCTTAGTCGCCAATGAGCAGTTCTTC.

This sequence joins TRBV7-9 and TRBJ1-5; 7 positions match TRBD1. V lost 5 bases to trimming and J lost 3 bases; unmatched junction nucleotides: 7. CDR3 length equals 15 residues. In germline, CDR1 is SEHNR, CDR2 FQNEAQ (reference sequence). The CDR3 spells CASSADREANQPQHF. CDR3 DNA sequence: TGTGCCAGCAGCGCCGACAGGGAGGCCAATCAGCCCCAGCATTTT.

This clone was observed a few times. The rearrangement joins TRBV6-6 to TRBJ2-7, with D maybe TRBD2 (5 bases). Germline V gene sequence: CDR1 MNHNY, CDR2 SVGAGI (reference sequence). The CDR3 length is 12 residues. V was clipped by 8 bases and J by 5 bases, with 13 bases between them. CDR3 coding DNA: TGTGCCAGCCGGGGAGCTGAGCACGAGCAGTACTTC. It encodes CASRGAEHEQYF.

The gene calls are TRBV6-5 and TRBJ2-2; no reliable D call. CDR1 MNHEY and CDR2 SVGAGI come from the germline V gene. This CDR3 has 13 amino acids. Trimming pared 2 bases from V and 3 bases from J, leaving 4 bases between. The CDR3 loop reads CASSYTDTGELFF. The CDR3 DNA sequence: TGTGCCAGCAGTTACACTGACACCGGGGAGCTGTTTTTT.

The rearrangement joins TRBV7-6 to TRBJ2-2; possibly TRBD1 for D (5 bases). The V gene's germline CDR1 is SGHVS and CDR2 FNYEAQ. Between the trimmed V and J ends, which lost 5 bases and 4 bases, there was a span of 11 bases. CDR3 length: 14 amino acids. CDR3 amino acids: CASSAQDTTGELFF. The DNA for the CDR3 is TGTGCCAGCAGCGCACAGGATACCACCGGGGAGCTGTTTTTT.

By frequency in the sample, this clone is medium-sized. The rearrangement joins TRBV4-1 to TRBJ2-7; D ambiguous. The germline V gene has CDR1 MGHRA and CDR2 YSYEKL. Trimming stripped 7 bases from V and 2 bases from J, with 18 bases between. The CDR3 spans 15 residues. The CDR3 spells CASTSGPGGTYEQYF. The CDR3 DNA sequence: TGCGCCAGCACCTCTGGACCGGGCGGAACCTACGAGCAGTACTTC.

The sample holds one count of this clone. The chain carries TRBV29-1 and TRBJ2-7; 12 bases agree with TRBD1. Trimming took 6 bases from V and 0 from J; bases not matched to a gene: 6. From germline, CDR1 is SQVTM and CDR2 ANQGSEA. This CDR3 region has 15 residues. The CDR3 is CSVAGQGASSYEQYF. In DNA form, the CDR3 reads TGCAGCGTGGCGGGACAGGGGGCGAGCTCCTACGAGCAGTACTTC.

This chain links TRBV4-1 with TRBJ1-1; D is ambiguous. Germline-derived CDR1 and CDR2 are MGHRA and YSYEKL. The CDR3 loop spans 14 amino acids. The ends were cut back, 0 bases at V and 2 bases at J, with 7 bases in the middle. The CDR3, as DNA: TGCGCCAGCAGCCAAGATTCGGGAAACACTGAAGCTTTCTTT. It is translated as CASSQDSGNTEAFF.

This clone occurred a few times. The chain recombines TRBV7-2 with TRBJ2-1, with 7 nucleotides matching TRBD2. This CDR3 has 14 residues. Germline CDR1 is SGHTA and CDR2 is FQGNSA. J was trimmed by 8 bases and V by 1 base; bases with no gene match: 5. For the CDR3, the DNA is TGTGCCAGCAGCTTAGATCTCGGGGGGTATGAGCAGTTCTTC. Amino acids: CASSLDLGGYEQFF. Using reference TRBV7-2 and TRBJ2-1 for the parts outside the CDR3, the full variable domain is GAGVSQSPSNKVTEKGKDVELRCDPISGHTALYWYRQSLGQGLEFLIYFQGNSAPDKSGLPSDRFSAERTGGSVSTLTIQRTQQEDSAVYLCASSLDLGGYEQFFGPGTRLTVL.

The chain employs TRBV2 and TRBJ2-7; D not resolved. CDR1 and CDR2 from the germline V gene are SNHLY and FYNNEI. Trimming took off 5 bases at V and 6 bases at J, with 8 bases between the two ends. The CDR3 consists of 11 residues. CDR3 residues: CASSKRVEQYF. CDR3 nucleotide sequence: TGTGCCAGCAGTAAACGGGTCGAGCAGTACTTC.